The sequence of this TCR beta chain was determined in a study of early T cells in non-severe SARS-CoV-2 infection (dated by TCRdb to the early 2020s). About the full investigation: Bulk RNA from unsorted whole blood was used for TCR sequencing, so alpha and beta chains could not be paired.

The method was 5' RACE. The instrument given in TCRdb is NextSeq 500. In the TCR library protocol, unique molecular identifiers were attached to individual cDNA molecules to correct for PCR bias and sequencing error. Both TCR alpha and beta chains were sequenced, and tight co-correlation was observed between alpha and beta sequence abundances in each sample. In the source study's methods: Decombinator V4 was used to annotate the V gene, J gene and CDR3 of the TCR sequences. Expanded TCRs were defined as changing significantly between any two time points under a Poisson model with p below 0.0001. Abundances of TCRs were expressed as counts per million after normalisation to the total number of TCRs sequenced in each sample. TRAV1-2 paired with TRAJ12, TRAJ20 or TRAJ33 defined MAIT TCRs, while TRAV10 paired with TRAJ18 defined iNKT TCRs. VDJdb, accessed 1 November 2021, was searched for CMV, EBV and SARS-CoV-2 annotated TCRs, excluding TCRs annotated for multiple antigens. TCRdb reprocessed the public reads (quality trimming at Q25 with fastp, clone calling with MiXCR) and kept in-frame beta chains. Identical CDR3 protein sequences are pooled into one entry, listed with their most common genes and DNA. The V and J calls were not made by the authors but by TCRdb's processing. Across this sample there are tens of thousands of distinct CDR3 sequences, with about 15% seen only once. Together, the top ten hold 4.5% to 7% of the sample.

Set within a cohort of healthcare workers in London, UK, this nested case-control study involved weekly PCR testing of nasopharyngeal swabs along with blood sampling. Healthcare workers were enrolled in the week of the UK lockdown, from 23 to 31 March 2020, and were followed every week for up to roughly 15 weeks. The germline V gene sets CDR1 to LGHNA and CDR2 to YNFKEQ. The CDR3 starts with the cysteine, ends with the phenylalanine, and has 15 residues. Just the 45-base CDR3 DNA is kept, in frame starting at base 1. Trimming costs V 2 bases and J 5 bases, and their ends lie 12 bases apart. The paper as a whole reports these results and caveats: VDJdb matching was skewed toward anti-spike CD8 responses and likely underestimated virus-specific expansions by missing private and CD4 specificities.

Details on this clonotype: Its antigen specificity is not known. The sample holds no much larger clone one base away, and base qualities are not on file.

Sample: whole blood. This TCR was recovered from an adult who was a healthcare worker with PCR-confirmed SARS-CoV-2 infection or an uninfected control (not recorded which). This chain is built from TRBV4-2 and TRBJ2-2, with a tentative D gene TRBD2 over 6 matching bases. The CDR3 region has the sequence CASSQQTSTTGELFF. The DNA sequence follows: TGTGCCAGCAGCCAACAGACTAGTACAACCGGGGAGCTGTTTTTT.